The 20 T cell receptor beta chains below were found in one sample sequenced in a study of a mutant IDH1 vaccine in newly diagnosed glioma. Repertoires were generated with immunoSEQ multiplex PCR, while TCRdb's copy carries only in-frame clones and drops some. The sample comprises around 31,000 clones, around 78% of which are singletons, and 24% rests with the top ten. Time point: week 11, during vaccination. Doses comprised 300 ug of mutant IDH1 20-mer peptide each, plus topical imiquimod. Their specific antigens are unknown. The sequencing here drew on PBMCs, taken from a glioma patient whose treatment included an IDH1 peptide vaccine. The receptors were gathered from a young man with glioma.

The chain links TRBV29-1 to TRBJ1-5; 7 bases fit TRBD1. The CDR3 extends over 12 amino acids. Germline V CDR1 and CDR2: SQVTM, ANQGSEA. V dropped 7 bases and J dropped 5; count of bases not matched to a gene: 5. The CDR3 sequence: CSAGQADQPQHF. As DNA, the CDR3 is TGCAGCGCTGGACAGGCTGATCAGCCCCAGCATTTT.

The CDR3 sequence: CASSEASGSYNEQFF. The CDR3 nucleotides read TGTGCCAGCAGTGAAGCTAGCGGCTCCTACAATGAGCAGTTCTTC. The J gene is TRBJ2-1, the V gene TRBV6-1; tentative D call: TRBD2 (6 bases). The length of the CDR3 is 15 residues. V lost 0 bases to trimming and J lost 0 bases, with 6 bases between them. Germline values: CDR1 MNHNS, CDR2 SASEGT.

The chain uses TRBV29-1 and TRBJ2-7, with 14 bases fitting TRBD2. Trimming took 4 bases from V and 0 from J; bases not matched to a gene: 5. The V gene's germline CDR1 is SQVTM and CDR2 ANQGSEA. CDR3 length: 16 amino acids. The CDR3 reads CSVAGTSGSSSYEQYF. The CDR3 DNA reads as TGCAGCGTTGCCGGGACTAGCGGGAGCTCCTCCTACGAGCAGTACTTC.

V gene TRBV7-9 combines with J gene TRBJ2-7; TRBD2 matches at 7 bases. The germline gives CDR1 SEHNR, CDR2 FQNEAQ (reference sequence). The CDR3 runs to 15 residues. Trimming took 1 base from V and 2 from J; bases not matched to a gene: 5. CDR3: CASSLEGLVPYEQYF. The CDR3 DNA is TGTGCCAGCAGCTTAGAAGGACTAGTTCCCTACGAGCAGTACTTC.

The chain links TRBV30 to TRBJ2-1; TRBD2 agrees at 7 bases. V shed 1 base and J 2 bases; nucleotides not matched to a gene: 5. This CDR3 comprises 15 residues. Germline-derived CDR1 and CDR2 are GTSNPN and SVGIG (reference sequence). CDR3 DNA sequence: TGTGCCTGGAGTGAGAGCGGGGCCCCCTACAATGAGCAGTTCTTC. The encoded protein is CAWSESGAPYNEQFF.

This chain joins TRBV5-6 and TRBJ1-5; the D gene is possibly TRBD1 (6 bases). With 4 bases removed from V and 4 bases from J, the gap between germline ends came to 15 bases. The CDR3 has 15 residues. The germline gives CDR1 SGHDT, CDR2 YYEEEE. The chain's CDR3 is CASSGPGQGNQPQHF. The CDR3, as DNA: TGTGCCAGCAGCGGGCCTGGGCAGGGGAATCAGCCCCAGCATTTT.

In its sample, this clone was seen a few times. The rearrangement uses TRBV6-6 and TRBJ1-2; no reliable D call. V was shortened by 4 bases and J by 4 bases, with 16 bases between the two germline ends. The germline V gene has CDR1 MNHNY and CDR2 SVGAGI (reference sequence). The CDR3 extends over 15 amino acids. CDR3 sequence reads: CASSLRTGRGYGYTF. The CDR3 DNA is TGTGCCAGCAGTTTACGGACGGGGAGAGGCTATGGCTACACCTTC.

This clone showed up just once. V is TRBV29-1 and J is TRBJ1-3, with 9 bases matching TRBD1. The germline V gene has CDR1 SQVTM and CDR2 ANQGSEA. This CDR3 contains 13 residues. Germline trimming cut 7 bases from V and 2 bases from J; bases unmatched to any gene: 3. CDR3: CSGRQGAGNTIYF. CDR3 bases: TGCAGCGGGAGACAGGGGGCTGGAAACACCATATATTTT.

DNA for the CDR3: TGTGCCAGCTCATTCGGACAGAACACTGAAGCTTTCTTT. Amino acids: CASSFGQNTEAFF. The chain combines TRBV18 with TRBJ1-1; possible D gene TRBD1, 5 bases. The CDR3 totals 13 residues. Germline CDR1 is KGHSH and CDR2 is LQKENI. Trimming removed 5 bases from V and 1 base from J, with 8 bases in between.

The J gene is TRBJ1-2, the V gene TRBV28; D gene unclear. V lost 2 bases and J lost 3, with 4 bases in between. The CDR3 spans 12 residues. Germline CDR1 MDHEN, CDR2 SYDVKM. The CDR3 DNA is TGTGCCAGCAGTTTAGCAGACTATGGCTACACCTTC. The encoded protein is CASSLADYGYTF.

The chain combines TRBV18 with TRBJ1-1; 7 nucleotides match TRBD1. Germline V CDR1 and CDR2: KGHSH, LQKENI. This CDR3 comprises 16 residues. Germline trimming cut 3 bases from V and 6 bases from J; bases unmatched to any gene: 13. The CDR3 sequence: CASSPDPGTDSPEAFF. The DNA of the CDR3 is TGTGCCAGCTCACCGGACCCCGGGACAGATTCCCCTGAAGCTTTCTTT.

The V and J genes are TRBV4-1 and TRBJ2-6, with a tentative D call TRBD1 (6 bases). The CDR3 is 16 residues long. Per the germline V gene, CDR1 is MGHRA and CDR2 is YSYEKL. Deletions cut 4 bases from V and 1 base from J, with 11 bases between. CDR3 loop: CASSPRTASGANVLTF. CDR3 sequence (DNA): TGCGCCAGCAGCCCAAGGACAGCTTCTGGGGCCAACGTCCTGACTTTC.

V and J are TRBV2 and TRBJ2-5; D gene ambiguous. This CDR3 is built from 14 residues. Germline CDR1 is SNHLY and CDR2 is FYNNEI. Trimming removed 6 bases from V and 2 bases from J, with 13 bases in between. The DNA of the CDR3 is TGTGCCAGCAGGGTCCGGGCCCTACAAGAGACCCAGTACTTC. This gives the protein CASRVRALQETQYF. Full variable domain (missing parts from reference TRBV2 and TRBJ2-5): EPEVTQTPSHQVTQMGQEVILRCVPISNHLYFYWYRQILGQKVEFLVSFYNNEISEKSEIFDDQFSVERPDGSNFTLKIRSTKLEDSAMYFCASRVRALQETQYFGPGTRLLVL.

The chain has TRBV7-7 and TRBJ2-5; D not certain. The germline V gene has CDR1 SSHAT and CDR2 FNYEAQ (reference sequence). Deletions cut 4 bases from V and 5 bases from J, with 11 bases between. The CDR3 loop spans 13 amino acids. The CDR3 bases are TGTGCCAGCAGCTCAATAGGTGGCGAGACCCAGTACTTC. Its protein is CASSSIGGETQYF.

The chain joins TRBV30 to TRBJ1-1; maybe TRBD1 (5 bases). The CDR3 is made up of 13 amino acids. V was pared by 4 bases and J by 7 bases, with 16 bases between. The germline CDR1 and CDR2 sequences are GTSNPN and SVGIG (reference sequence). CDR3 protein: CAWTSPGHVEAFF. The CDR3 nucleotides are TGTGCCTGGACATCCCCAGGGCACGTTGAAGCTTTCTTT.

The chain recombines TRBV5-4 with TRBJ1-5, with TRBD1 matching 7 bases. Trimming at V came to 7 bases and at J to 3 bases, leaving 7 bases not matched to a gene. The V gene's germline CDR1 is SGHNT and CDR2 YYREEE (reference sequence). The CDR3 length is 14 residues. CDR3 residues: CASSEDRTNQPQHF. For the CDR3, the DNA is TGTGCCAGCTCAGAGGACAGGACCAATCAGCCCCAGCATTTT.

This clone was counted a single time. CDR3 sequence reads: CASSLGSGSGNEQFF. CDR3 nucleotides: TGCGCCAGCAGCTTGGGTAGCGGGAGCGGGAATGAGCAGTTCTTC. The V gene is TRBV5-1, the J gene TRBJ2-1; the match to TRBD2 covers 9 bases. CDR1 and CDR2 from the germline V gene are SGHRS and YFSETQ. Unmatched junction bases numbered 5, after V lost 0 bases and J lost 7 bases. This CDR3 has 15 amino acids.

The rearrangement joins TRBV28 to TRBJ1-5; no clear D. The CDR3 contains 12 residues. V dropped 5 bases and J dropped 5 bases, with 7 bases sitting between them. Per germline, CDR1 MDHEN and CDR2 SYDVKM. CDR3 protein: CASSLSYQPQHF. CDR3 in DNA: TGTGCCAGCAGTCTTTCATATCAGCCCCAGCATTTT.

This rearrangement joins TRBV30 to TRBJ2-6, with unresolved D. The germline CDR1 and CDR2 sequences are GTSNPN and SVGIG (reference sequence). The CDR3 is 14 residues long. V was shortened by 8 bases and J by 0 bases, with 11 bases between the two germline ends. CDR3 sequence: CAQAGSSGANVLTF. Here the CDR3 DNA reads TGTGCCCAAGCCGGTAGCTCTGGGGCCAACGTCCTGACTTTC.

The count of this clone is one. This chain uses TRBV7-2 with TRBJ1-5; weak D call: TRBD1 (5 bases). Germline loops: CDR1 SGHTA, CDR2 FQGNSA. The CDR3 has 15 residues. V lost 6 bases to trimming and J lost 3 bases, with 15 bases between them. In nucleotides, the CDR3 is TGTGCCAGCAGTTGGACCCAGGGAGACAATCAGCCCCAGCATTTT. This translates into CASSWTQGDNQPQHF.